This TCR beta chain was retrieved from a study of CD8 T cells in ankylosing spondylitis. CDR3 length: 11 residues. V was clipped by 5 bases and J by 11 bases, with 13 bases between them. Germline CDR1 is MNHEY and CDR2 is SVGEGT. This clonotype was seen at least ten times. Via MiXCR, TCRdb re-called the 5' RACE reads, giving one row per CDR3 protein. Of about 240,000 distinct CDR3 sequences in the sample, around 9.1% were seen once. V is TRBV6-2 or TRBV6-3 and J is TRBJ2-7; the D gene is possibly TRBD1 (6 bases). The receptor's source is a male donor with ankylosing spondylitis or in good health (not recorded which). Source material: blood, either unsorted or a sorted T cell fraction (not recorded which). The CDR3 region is CASSIQGPKYF. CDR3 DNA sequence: TGTGCCAGCAGTATCCAGGGGCCGAAGTACTTC.